The 10 T cell receptor beta chains below come from one sample, sequenced in a study of CD8 T cells in ankylosing spondylitis. Each CDR3 protein is one row after TCRdb ran MiXCR on the 5' RACE reads. The sample shows about 240,000 distinct CDR3 sequences, 8% to 11% of them seen only once. Input material: blood, either unsorted or a sorted T cell fraction (not recorded which). These receptors came from a male donor with ankylosing spondylitis or in good health (not recorded which).

This clonotype was counted many times. The rearrangement uses TRBV20-1 and TRBJ1-1, with D possibly being TRBD1 (5 bases). Germline values: CDR1 DFQATT, CDR2 SNEGSKA (reference sequence). V lost 6 bases and J lost 6, with 17 bases in between. The CDR3 covers 13 residues. DNA of the CDR3: TGCAGTGCGGACGGACACCCCGCACCTGAAGCTTTCTTT. This translates into CSADGHPAPEAFF.

There are many counts of this clonotype. The genes are TRBV29-1 and TRBJ1-2; no definite D call. The CDR3 is 13 residues long. V lost 6 bases and J lost 4, with 15 bases in between. CDR1 is SQVTM, CDR2 ANQGSEA, per germline. CDR3 DNA: TGCAGCGTAGGACCCCAAGGAGGCTATGGCTACACCTTC. This encodes CSVGPQGGYGYTF.

Many counts were recorded for this clonotype. V gene TRBV7-6 combines with J gene TRBJ2-3; 7 bases match TRBD1. The CDR3 is 16 residues long. The junction had 9 bases not matched to a gene; V was cut back by 4 bases and J by 2 bases. Germline-derived CDR1 and CDR2 are SGHVS and FNYEAQ. The DNA for the CDR3 is TGTGCCAGCAGCTCGAGCGACAGGGTCCCCACAGATACGCAGTATTTT. This encodes CASSSSDRVPTDTQYF.

This clonotype was seen many times. This chain joins TRBV2 and TRBJ1-1; the match to TRBD1 covers 7 bases. CDR1 and CDR2 (germline): SNHLY, FYNNEI. The CDR3 extends over 14 amino acids. Trimming at V came to 6 bases and at J to 7 bases, leaving 11 bases not matched to a gene. CDR3 amino acids: CASSGLGTDIEAFF. DNA of the CDR3: TGTGCCAGCAGCGGCTTGGGGACAGATATTGAAGCTTTCTTT.

This clonotype was detected a few times. The rearrangement joins TRBV18 to TRBJ2-1; perhaps TRBD2 as D (6 bases). Germline-derived CDR1 and CDR2 are KGHSH and LQKENI. Trimming removed 3 bases at V and 4 bases at J, with 13 bases between. The CDR3 spans 15 residues. This CDR3 is CASSPLEGVYNEQFF. The CDR3 region has the DNA TGTGCCAGCTCACCGTTGGAGGGAGTGTACAATGAGCAGTTCTTC.

This clonotype was found many times. This chain uses TRBV3-1 with TRBJ2-1, with 11 bases that match TRBD2. The CDR3 is made up of 18 amino acids. J was trimmed by 2 bases and V by 3 bases; bases with no gene match: 9. Germline CDR1 reads LGHDT; CDR2 reads YNNKEL (reference sequence). In DNA, the CDR3 is TGTGCCAGCAGCCATACCCCCCTACTAGCGGGAGCCTACAATGAGCAGTTCTTC. It yields the protein CASSHTPLLAGAYNEQFF.

This clonotype was counted only a few times. Relative to the germline gene, one junction end is altered; a read error may explain this. CDR3 sequence (DNA): TGCGCCAGCAGTCCCAACCGACAGGGTAGGGAAAAACTGTTTTTT. Translating it yields CASSPNRQGREKLFF. The rearrangement links TRBV27 to TRBJ1-4; 7 bases are shared with TRBD1. Germline V CDR1 and CDR2: MNHEY, SMNVEV (reference sequence). CDR3 length equals 15 residues.

This clonotype was recorded at least ten times. The rearrangement joins TRBV7-6 to TRBJ1-2, with TRBD1 identical over 9 bases. The germline gives CDR1 SGHVS, CDR2 FNYEAQ. V lost 4 bases to trimming and J lost 9 bases; unmatched junction nucleotides: 6. The CDR3 has 13 amino acids. Here the CDR3 reads CASSSRQGDSYTF. Written as DNA, the CDR3 is TGTGCCAGCAGCTCTAGACAGGGGGATAGCTACACCTTC.

Ten or more counts support this clonotype. This chain connects TRBV4-2 to TRBJ2-7, with 10 bases identical to TRBD1. The germline V gene has CDR1 LGHNA and CDR2 YNFKEQ. The CDR3 extends over 15 amino acids. Trimming cost V 4 bases and J 2 bases; bases outside gene matches: 5. CDR3 residues: CASSLGTGVTYEQYF. CDR3 bases: TGTGCCAGCAGCCTAGGGACAGGGGTTACCTACGAGCAGTACTTC.

This clonotype has at least ten counts. This rearrangement joins TRBV7-7 to TRBJ2-1; 8 bases map to TRBD1. Unmatched junction bases numbered 9, after V lost 5 bases and J lost 6 bases. CDR1 and CDR2 (germline): SSHAT, FNYEAQ (reference sequence). CDR3 size: 15 residues. The DNA for the CDR3 is TGTGCCAGCAGCCCACTTCAAACAGGGGGCAATGAGCAGTTCTTC. Its translation is CASSPLQTGGNEQFF.